This T cell receptor (beta chain) was recorded in a study of siplizumab effects on memory and regulatory T cells. Points from the study as a whole: In siplizumab cultures, the suppressive function of proliferating Tregs remained unconfirmed. Sequences that were alloreactive and traceable to unstimulated CD4+ memory cells were significantly reduced by siplizumab.

V was cut by 2 bases and J by 2 bases, with 3 bases left in between. Germline V gene sequence: CDR1 LGHNT, CDR2 FRNRAP. This CDR3 has 12 residues. For this clone: Antigen: not known.

Per sample, 100,000 or so TCR templates underwent assay. This table comes from immunoSEQ multiplex PCR, and its TCRdb copy is limited to in-frame clones, with some not included. Of 90,000 to 140,000 clones listed, 85% to 95% are singletons. The clonotype comes from a human donor in good health. The rearrangement links TRBV12-5 to TRBJ1-1, with unresolved D. Sequencing used CD4+ T cells sorted from blood. Here the CDR3 reads CASGLLNTEAFF. CDR3 coding DNA: TGTGCTAGTGGTTTGCTCAACACTGAAGCTTTCTTT. Supplemented by reference TRBV12-5 and TRBJ1-1, the full variable domain reads DARVTQTPRHKVTEMGQEVTMRCQPILGHNTVFWYRQTMMQGLELLAYFRNRAPLDDSGMPKDRFSAEMPDATLATLKIQPSEPRDSAVYFCASGLLNTEAFFGQGTRLTVV.